This TCR beta chain emerged from a study of T cells in Graves' hyperthyroidism and ophthalmopathy. On the study more broadly: Peripheral blood was acquired at first diagnosis, ahead of any therapy whatsoever. Study-wide results and limits: Blood samples included most of the expanded thyroid clonotypes exceeding 0.001.

TCR beta CDR3 region amplification was performed from RNA transcripts. The HTBI primer set was used in a first-round RT-PCR of the TCR CDR3. From the multiplex PCR reads, TCRdb called clonotypes with MiXCR, one entry per CDR3 protein. The top ten clones hold 45% to 55% of a sample with about half a million distinct CDR3 sequences, roughly 23% of them seen once. About this clonotype itself: No antigen is known for it.

Inclusion characteristics of ophthalmopathy patients comprised a Clinical Activity Score of at least 3, a NOSPECS grade of at least 4, and duration under 3 months. Not enrolled were patients with uncontrolled infection, other autoimmune disease, pregnancy or lactation. The receptor comes from a woman in her 70s with Graves' ophthalmopathy. Sequencing was performed on blood.

CDR3: CSARAEAGYNSPLHF. In DNA form, the CDR3 reads TGCAGTGCTAGGGCAGAAGCGGGGTATAATTCACCCCTCCACTTT. The chain has TRBV20-1 and TRBJ1-6; D gene unclear. Trimming removed 3 bases from V and 4 bases from J, with 13 bases in between. CDR1 DFQATT and CDR2 SNEGSKA come from the germline V gene (reference sequence). This CDR3 spans 15 amino acids.